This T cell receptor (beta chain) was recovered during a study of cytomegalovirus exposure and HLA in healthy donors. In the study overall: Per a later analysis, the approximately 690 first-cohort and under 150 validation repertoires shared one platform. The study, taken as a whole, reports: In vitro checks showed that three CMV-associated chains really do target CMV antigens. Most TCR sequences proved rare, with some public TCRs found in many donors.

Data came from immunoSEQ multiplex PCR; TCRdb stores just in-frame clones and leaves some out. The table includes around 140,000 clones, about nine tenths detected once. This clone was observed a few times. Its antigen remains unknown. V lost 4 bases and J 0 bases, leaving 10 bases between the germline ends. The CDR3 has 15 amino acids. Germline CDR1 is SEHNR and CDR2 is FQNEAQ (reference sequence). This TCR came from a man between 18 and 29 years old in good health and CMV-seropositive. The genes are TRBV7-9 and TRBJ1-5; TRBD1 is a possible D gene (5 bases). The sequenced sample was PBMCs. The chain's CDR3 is CASSSTENSNQPQHF. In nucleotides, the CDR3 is TGTGCCAGCAGCTCGACAGAAAATAGCAATCAGCCCCAGCATTTT.